These 18 T cell receptor beta chains originate from one sample sequenced in a study of blood T cell repertoires in COVID-19. Clones were sequenced by immunoSEQ multiplex PCR, and TCRdb holds only the in-frame ones, with some missing. The sample gives a few hundred thousand clones, about 83% of which show up once; roughly 9.4% is in the top ten. Sequencing was carried out using PBMCs or T cells enriched from blood (not recorded which). Receptors originate from a woman aged 45-65 years who had recovered from COVID-19.

CDR3 sequence reads: CASRRAGFQPQHF. Here the CDR3 DNA reads TGTGCCAGCAGAAGGGCGGGTTTCCAGCCCCAGCATTTT. J is TRBJ1-5 and V is TRBV2; D is unresolved. The length of the CDR3 is 13 residues. V was cut by 6 bases and J by 7 bases, with 13 bases left in between. Germline CDR1 SNHLY, CDR2 FYNNEI.

The chain combines TRBV28 with TRBJ2-5, with 7 bases identical to TRBD1. This CDR3 is built from 16 residues. Trimming at V came to 6 bases and at J to 2 bases, leaving 12 bases not matched to a gene. Germline V lookup: CDR1 MDHEN, CDR2 SYDVKM. The CDR3 nucleotides are TGTGCCAGCAGCACCAGGGACAGTAGAAGGCAAGAGACCCAGTACTTC. Translating it yields CASSTRDSRRQETQYF.

This chain connects TRBV6-5 to TRBJ2-1, with 8 bases identical to TRBD1. This CDR3 spans 15 amino acids. Germline CDR1 reads MNHEY; CDR2 reads SVGAGI. J gave up 0 bases and V 7 bases, and 5 bases lay outside the gene matches. CDR3 DNA: TGTGCCAGCATTGGACAGGGAAGCTCCTACAATGAGCAGTTCTTC. It is translated as CASIGQGSSYNEQFF.

This clone has just one count. The J gene is TRBJ1-2, the V gene TRBV12-3 or TRBV12-4; D not certain. V was cut by 5 bases and J by 3 bases, with 4 bases left in between. The length of the CDR3 is 11 residues. The CDR3 DNA sequence: TGTGCCAGCAGTCTGTACTATGGCTACACCTTC. The encoded protein is CASSLYYGYTF.

The V gene is TRBV19, the J gene TRBJ1-5; D is undetermined. V shed 7 bases and J shed 7 bases, with 23 bases lying between them. Looked up from germline, CDR1 is LNHDA and CDR2 is SQIVND (reference sequence). The CDR3 has 16 amino acids. The CDR3 bases are TGTGCCAGTACCCGGGAGATCGGGTCCCTAGGGCAGCCCCAGCATTTT. Residues: CASTREIGSLGQPQHF.

On this clone: The identical CDR3 is also encoded by other nucleotide sequences in the sample. The chain employs TRBV29-1 and TRBJ1-2; 10 bases are a match to TRBD1. Per the germline V gene, CDR1 is SQVTM and CDR2 is ANQGSEA. The CDR3 spans 12 residues. The J segment lost 5 bases and the V segment lost 7 bases, leaving 4 bases of the junction unmatched. In nucleotides, the CDR3 is TGCAGCGCCGGGACAGGGGATTATGGCTACACCTTC. The encoded protein is CSAGTGDYGYTF.

The gene calls are TRBV12-5 and TRBJ2-3, with 9 bases fitting TRBD2. Losses at the gene ends were 5 bases for V and 1 base for J; bases not matched to a gene: 4. The CDR3 is made up of 15 amino acids. CDR1 is LGHNT, CDR2 FRNRAP, per germline. CDR3 in DNA: TGTGCTAGTGGTACGAGGACTAGCGGCACAGATACGCAGTATTTT. It encodes CASGTRTSGTDTQYF.

The sample holds one count of this clone. This CDR3 is also generated by other DNA sequences in the sample. The chain is built from TRBV12-3 or TRBV12-4 and TRBJ2-7, with D perhaps matching TRBD1 (6 bases). The CDR3 is 12 residues long. V lost 6 bases, J lost 3 bases, and 9 bases lay in between. CDR3 loop: CASSPRGYEQYF. In nucleotides, the CDR3 is TGTGCCAGCAGCCCCAGGGGCTACGAGCAGTACTTC.

V usage is TRBV29-1 and J usage is TRBJ2-7; 8 nucleotides align to TRBD2. V dropped 3 bases and J dropped 0; count of bases not matched to a gene: 13. The CDR3 length is 17 residues. Per germline, CDR1 SQVTM and CDR2 ANQGSEA. CDR3 nucleotide sequence: TGCAGCGTTGAGTCGGGAGTAGCGGGGTCTAGCTCCTACGAGCAGTACTTC. It specifies CSVESGVAGSSSYEQYF.

This chain joins TRBV3-1 (or the pseudogene TRBV3-2) and TRBJ2-5; 8 positions agree with TRBD1. With V trimmed by 4 bases and J by 2 bases, 12 bases remained unmatched. The germline CDR1 and CDR2 sequences are LGHDT and YNNKEL (reference sequence). This CDR3 has 17 residues. The CDR3, as DNA: TGTGCCAGCAGCCCCTTCCAGGGGGCTAGGAGGCAAGAGACCCAGTACTTC. It specifies CASSPFQGARRQETQYF.

V and J are TRBV28 and TRBJ1-4; 8 bases line up with TRBD1. Germline CDR1 reads MDHEN; CDR2 reads SYDVKM. After removal of 6 bases from V and 7 bases from J, the junction contained 16 bases not matched to a gene. This CDR3 is 17 amino acids long. The DNA for the CDR3 is TGTGCCAGCAGCCTAGGGGACCGGGACAGGTTGTCTGAAAAACTGTTTTTT. This codes for CASSLGDRDRLSEKLFF.

This clone has only a few counts. The chain joins TRBV25-1 to TRBJ1-5; D remains ambiguous. CDR3 length: 13 amino acids. Germline CDR1 reads MGHDK; CDR2 reads SYGVNS. With 0 bases removed from V and 7 bases from J, the gap between germline ends came to 7 bases. CDR3 in amino acids: CASSEYGGQPQHF. In DNA, the CDR3 is TGTGCCAGCAGTGAATACGGAGGACAGCCCCAGCATTTT.

The rearrangement uses TRBV12-3 or TRBV12-4 and TRBJ1-5, with D perhaps matching TRBD1 (6 bases). With 7 bases removed from V and 3 bases from J, the gap between germline ends came to 10 bases. This CDR3 contains 13 residues. CDR3 nucleotides: TGTGCCAGCAACCGGGACACCAATCAGCCCCAGCATTTT. This encodes CASNRDTNQPQHF.

The chain is built from TRBV2 and TRBJ1-3; D unclear. V was cut by 7 bases and J by 1 base, with 14 bases left in between. The length of the CDR3 is 15 residues. Germline assignment: CDR1 SNHLY and CDR2 FYNNEI. The CDR3 coding sequence is TGTGCCAGCACTGGACTGATGATATCTGGAAACACCATATATTTT. Its protein is CASTGLMISGNTIYF.

This clone was seen only a few times. V usage is TRBV2 and J usage is TRBJ1-1; possible D gene TRBD1, 5 bases. The germline V and J ends were trimmed by 3 bases and 4 bases, with 12 bases remaining between them. There are 14 residues in the CDR3. Germline values: CDR1 SNHLY, CDR2 FYNNEI. CDR3 amino acids: CASSETVSVTEAFF. CDR3 bases: TGTGCCAGCAGTGAGACAGTTTCGGTCACTGAAGCTTTCTTT.

This chain uses TRBV28 with TRBJ1-2; D uncertain. This CDR3 region has 13 residues. CDR1 is MDHEN, CDR2 SYDVKM, per germline. Trimming removed 2 bases from V and 4 bases from J, with 8 bases in between. In DNA, the CDR3 is TGTGCCAGCAGTTTAAGTCGGGGCTATGGCTACACCTTC. This codes for CASSLSRGYGYTF.

The chain recombines TRBV18 with TRBJ1-1; D call uncertain. The V and J ends lost 2 bases and 0 bases respectively, with 13 bases between them. The CDR3 totals 16 residues. CDR1 KGHSH and CDR2 LQKENI come from the germline V gene. The CDR3 protein is CASSPGPPRVNTEAFF. In DNA form, the CDR3 reads TGTGCCAGCTCACCAGGCCCTCCGCGGGTGAACACTGAAGCTTTCTTT.

The chain links TRBV2 to TRBJ2-3, with 8 bases fitting TRBD2. J was trimmed by 4 bases and V by 0 bases; bases with no gene match: 12. Per germline, CDR1 SNHLY and CDR2 FYNNEI. The CDR3 consists of 18 residues. CDR3 nucleotide sequence: TGTGCCAGCAGTGAAGCCCGAAGCGGGGGCGCATTGGCAGATACGCAGTATTTT. Protein sequence: CASSEARSGGALADTQYF.